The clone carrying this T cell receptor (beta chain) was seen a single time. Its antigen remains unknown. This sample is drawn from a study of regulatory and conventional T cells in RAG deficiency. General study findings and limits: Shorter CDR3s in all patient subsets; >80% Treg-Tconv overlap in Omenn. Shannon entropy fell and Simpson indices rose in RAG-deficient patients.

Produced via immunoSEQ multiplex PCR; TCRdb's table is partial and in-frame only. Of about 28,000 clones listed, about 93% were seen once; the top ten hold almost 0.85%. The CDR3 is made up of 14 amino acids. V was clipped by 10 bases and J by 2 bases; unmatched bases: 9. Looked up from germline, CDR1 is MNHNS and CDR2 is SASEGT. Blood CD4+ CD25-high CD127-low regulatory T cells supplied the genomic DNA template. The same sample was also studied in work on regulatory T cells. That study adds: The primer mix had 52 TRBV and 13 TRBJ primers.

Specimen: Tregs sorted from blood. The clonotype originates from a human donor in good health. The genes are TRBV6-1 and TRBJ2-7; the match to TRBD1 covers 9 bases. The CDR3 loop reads CATYGDRATYEQYF. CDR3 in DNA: TGTGCCACCTATGGGGACAGGGCGACCTACGAGCAGTACTTC.